The following is a T cell receptor beta chain sequence with its context. Its antigen target is currently unknown. Qualities for individual bases were not recorded, and no much larger clone is one base off. TCR CDR3 regions were amplified from genomic DNA by multiplex PCR using the deep immunoSEQ assay. Extracted genomic DNA from each cell subset was distributed evenly across all wells of several immunoSEQ 96-well plates, and each plate was treated as a replicate. For sorted subsets, 200 ng of genomic DNA, equivalent to about 30,000 T cell genomes, went into each replicate PCR. The purified libraries were quantified using a Qubit 3.0 fluorometer, sized with a Bioanalyzer 2100, and then quantified again using the KAPA Library Quantification kit. Every immunoSEQ 96-well plate was sequenced on a dedicated single-read 150-cycle Illumina NextSeq 550 flow cell. Regarding the original processing steps: Because only junctional sequences without quality scores were contained in the immunoSEQ output, filtering matching that applied to full-length reads could not be performed. To assign V/J genes and CDR3, sequences were annotated against IMGT germline references using PyIR, a Python wrapper for IgBLAST v1.9. Reads were filtered out if the reads had weak V/J assignments (E-value above 1e-6), no CDR3, stop codons, out-of-frame junctions, or ambiguous translated residues. V3J clonotypes were defined as sequences sharing an identical inferred V gene, J gene, and CDR3 amino acid sequence. Percentage overlap between repertoires was calculated by dividing the number of shared unique clonotypes by the size of the smaller repertoire. Repertoire richness was assessed with RTK rarefaction, the Chao1 estimator, and Recon v2.1 estimates of unobserved clonotypes. Generation probabilities for all TCRbeta clonotypes obtained by the gDNA method from a handful of donors were computed using OLGA. Entries here come from immuneACCESS through TCRdb and include only in-frame sequences with V and J called. Some clones fail to appear in such tables; in the studies checked, an unresolved V gene covers under half of the shortfall, and the cause of the remainder is unknown. That table gives V, J and clone size, and the DNA gave D and trimming. For this sample there are more than 1 million clones; approximately 80% appear just once. More than 0.45% of the sample goes to the ten largest clones.

These data belong to a study of shared clonotypes between healthy human individuals (dated by TCRdb to 2020 to 2022). Study-level background: Two women and a few men aged 18 to 49 years were included in the cohort. For each donor, three plates each were used for CD4 naive and CD4 memory, two plates were used for CD8 naive, and one plate was used for CD8 memory. Different laboratories and diverse techniques were used to prepare libraries and sequence TCR repertoires, to increase sequencing depth and limit assay-specific biases. Each donor's leukapheresis produced roughly between roughly 0.85 and 9.5 billion PBMCs. To estimate repertoire size and how much clonotype sharing occurs between individuals, the study deeply sequenced the blood TCR repertoires of a handful of healthy adults.

The CDR3 has 12 amino acids, counting the end cysteine and phenylalanine. Only the CDR3 region is kept as DNA, spanning 36 bases read in frame from base 1. The germline V gene (reference sequence) gives CDR1 as GTSNPN and CDR2 as SVGIG. Trimming at the junction amounts to 5 bases on V and 0 bases on J, and the germline ends lie 7 bases apart. Study-wide conclusions, independent of this receptor: Even with the large sequencing depth, rarefaction of the sorted-subset datasets indicated that sequencing was incomplete. The small number of donors limited the genetic and exposure-history diversity represented. Sharing across several donors was observed for about 5% of naive CD4, less than 4% of naive CD8, 2.3% of memory CD4, and over 0.3% of memory CD8 clonotypes. Compared with non-shared clonotypes, the clonotypes found in all four sorted-subset donors had higher generation probabilities. Based on pairwise subsampling, the degree of clonotype sharing among donors was expected to be affected by sequencing depth. Only blood was sampled, and tissue TCR repertoires likely differ from those in blood. Naive subsets generally had larger estimated clonotype richness than memory subsets.

The donors were healthy, HIV-negative adults with no recently reported acute infections or vaccinations. Every donor was a Caucasian adult living in Nashville, Tennessee, USA. CD4+ T cells were enriched through magnetic negative selection, after which naive cells were positively selected on CD45RA and the remaining negative fraction served as the memory subset. Blood was collected by leukapheresis, and PBMCs were isolated by Ficoll-Histopaque density gradient centrifugation and then cryopreserved in liquid nitrogen vapor phase. Analytical flow cytometry was used to check the purity and quantity of every magnetically sorted T cell population. From each sorted fraction, genomic DNA was isolated and quantified by UV absorbance on a Nanodrop 2000c.

The sequenced material came from memory CD4+ T cells from PBMCs. The cell subset or site label, read with the paper, signifies: CD45RA-negative fraction. The sequence is built from TRBV30 and TRBJ2-5; confidence is insufficient to name the D gene. The sequence derives from a man younger than 35 in good health. Some clones in this sample may be carry-over from other donors' samples. CDR3 protein: CAWLQNQETQYF. The DNA sequence is given as TGTGCCTGGCTCCAAAACCAAGAGACCCAGTACTTC.